A single TCR beta chain is shown here with its context. The CDR3 runs to 11 residues. Per the germline V gene, CDR1 is MNHEY and CDR2 is SMNVEV (reference sequence). V was shortened by 10 bases and J by 2 bases, with 9 bases between the two germline ends. Under the authors' procedure: By means of reference gene primer amplification, nucleated cell counts were estimated. TCRdb's table, derived via immunoSEQ multiplex PCR, lists solely in-frame clones and lacks some. V, J and clone size are taken as reported in that table, and D and trimming were inferred from the DNA itself. The sample contains some 250,000 clones, 70% to 90% of which appear only once. This record belongs to a study of blood T cell repertoires in COVID-19. Study details: Sources were T cells, B-cell-depleted T cells, or PBMCs; the material itself was cDNA or gDNA.

Sequences were obtained from peripheral blood. This chain connects TRBV27 to TRBJ2-7, with D tentatively TRBD2 (5 bases). The source is a woman aged 25 to 39 who had recovered from COVID-19. This chain's CDR3 is CATGSPYEQYF. In DNA form, the CDR3 reads TGTGCCACGGGAAGCCCCTACGAGCAGTACTTC.